The 20 T cell receptor beta chains below were found in one sample sequenced in a study of human T cells and chemical hapten exposure. TCRdb recomputed calls from the RACE reads with MiXCR, one row per CDR3 protein. The sample shows about 80,000 distinct CDR3 sequences, approximately 8.6% of them seen only once. Time point given: healthy volunteer bleed at 6 weeks. Total RNA was extracted from unfractionated whole blood. The specimen was whole blood. The receptors were sampled from a female donor in good health. Some clones in this sample may be carry-over from other donors' samples.

This clonotype appeared a few times. This chain links TRBV2 with TRBJ1-5; D is uncertain. The V gene lost 6 bases and the J gene lost 9 bases, with 18 bases spanning the gap. The CDR3 runs 14 residues. The germline V gene encodes CDR1 SNHLY and CDR2 FYNNEI. CDR3 protein: CASSRSAQLAPQHF. CDR3 DNA sequence: TGTGCCAGCAGCAGGTCGGCCCAACTCGCGCCCCAGCATTTT.

Many counts were recorded for this clonotype. The V gene is TRBV7-2, the J gene TRBJ2-5; 10 nucleotides line up with TRBD2. The CDR3 runs to 18 residues. Germline CDR1 reads SGHTA; CDR2 reads FQGNSA. The V segment lost 2 bases and the J segment 1 base; nucleotides outside the gene matches: 10. DNA of the CDR3: TGTGCCAGCAGCTTACCCATAGCGGGGGGCCCCTCCCAAGAGACCCAGTACTTC. As protein: CASSLPIAGGPSQETQYF.

Worth noting for this clonotype: A junction end diverges from the germline sequence, so it may reflect a read error. The genes are TRBV15 and TRBJ2-3; 7 bases line up with TRBD1. CDR1 is LNHNV, CDR2 YYDKDF, per germline (reference sequence). This CDR3 has 15 amino acids. The CDR3: CATSREGQSKDTQYF. The CDR3, as DNA: TGTGCCACCAGCCGTGAGGGACAGAGCAAAGATACGCAGTATTTT.

This clonotype occurred many times. The chain links TRBV7-9 to TRBJ1-1; TRBD1 might be the D (5 bases). The CDR3 has 13 residues. The germline V and J ends were trimmed by 5 bases and 4 bases, with 11 bases remaining between them. Germline V CDR1 and CDR2: SEHNR, FQNEAQ (reference sequence). The CDR3 loop reads CASSTGGGTEAFF. The CDR3 DNA follows: TGTGCCAGCAGCACCGGGGGGGGCACTGAAGCTTTCTTT.

This clonotype was seen ten or more times. This chain connects TRBV20-1 to TRBJ1-2; D call uncertain. The CDR3 runs 13 residues. Trimming cost V 5 bases and J 5 bases, with 15 bases left between them. The germline V gene has CDR1 DFQATT and CDR2 SNEGSKA (reference sequence). CDR3 bases: TGCAGTGCTCCTCATAGCCAGCCATATGGCTACACCTTC. Translating it yields CSAPHSQPYGYTF.

This clonotype was detected only a few times. This chain connects TRBV20-1 to TRBJ2-3, with 10 nucleotides matching TRBD2. J lost 2 bases, V lost 5 bases, and 4 bases had no gene match. The germline V gene has CDR1 DFQATT and CDR2 SNEGSKA (reference sequence). This CDR3 has 14 residues. The CDR3 DNA is TGCAGTGCTCCCACTAGCGGGGCCACAGATACGCAGTATTTT. Its protein is CSAPTSGATDTQYF.

J is TRBJ2-6 and V is TRBV12-5; 7 bases match TRBD1. V lost 4 bases and J lost 0; bases outside the gene matches: 6. The CDR3 has 17 residues. Germline V CDR1 and CDR2: LGHNT, FRNRAP. CDR3 in amino acids: CASGSGTGDSGANVLTF. The CDR3 DNA reads TGTGCTAGTGGTTCCGGAACAGGGGACTCTGGGGCCAACGTCCTGACTTTC.

In its sample, this clonotype was seen many times. The gene calls are TRBV12-3 or TRBV12-4 and TRBJ2-7, with D perhaps matching TRBD2 (5 bases). V gave up 6 bases and J gave up 3 bases, with 15 bases separating them. The CDR3 has 14 amino acids. The CDR3 coding sequence is TGTGCCAGCAGGCGGGCCGCTGATAGCTACGAGCAGTACTTC. Protein: CASRRAADSYEQYF.

This clonotype was counted many times. V and J are TRBV7-8 and TRBJ1-6; weak D call: TRBD1 (5 bases). Trimming shortened V by 5 bases and J by 9 bases, and 23 bases separated the two germline ends. The CDR3 consists of 17 residues. Germline CDR1 reads SGHVS; CDR2 reads FQNEAQ. This CDR3 is CASSPGAGGRPGSPLHF. The CDR3 DNA reads TGTGCCAGCAGCCCCGGGGCGGGAGGGAGGCCTGGTTCACCCCTCCACTTT.

This clonotype was observed a few times. The chain couples TRBV5-4 to TRBJ2-3, with TRBD2 identical over 12 bases. This CDR3 spans 18 amino acids. J lost 3 bases, V lost 3 bases, and 11 bases had no gene match. Germline CDR1 is SGHNT and CDR2 is YYREEE (reference sequence). The CDR3 bases are TGTGCCAGCAGCTCGCGGGCTAGCGGGGGGGCCGGAACAGATACGCAGTATTTT. This codes for CASSSRASGGAGTDTQYF.

This clonotype was picked up many times. V and J are TRBV20-1 and TRBJ1-2, with D uncertain. CDR1 is DFQATT, CDR2 SNEGSKA, per germline (reference sequence). The CDR3 spans 11 residues. V lost 7 bases, J lost 0 bases, and 6 bases lay in between. CDR3 protein: CSVSANYGYTF. CDR3 nucleotides: TGCAGTGTTTCCGCTAACTATGGCTACACCTTC.

This clonotype was counted at least ten times. The chain links TRBV20-1 to TRBJ1-5; 7 bases match TRBD1. The germline V gene encodes CDR1 DFQATT and CDR2 SNEGSKA (reference sequence). CDR3 size: 13 residues. V shed 6 bases, J shed 2 bases, and the junction held 4 bases outside the gene matches. CDR3 in DNA: TGCAGTGCAGCAACAGGGGGCAATCAGCCCCAGCATTTT. Translated: CSAATGGNQPQHF.

This clonotype has at least ten counts. The chain is built from TRBV10-3 and TRBJ2-3, with 10 bases fitting TRBD1. V was clipped by 6 bases and J by 1 base; unmatched bases: 1. The CDR3 extends over 14 amino acids. In germline, CDR1 is ENHRY, CDR2 SYGVKD. The CDR3 loop reads CAIRGTGGTDTQYF. The CDR3 DNA follows: TGTGCCATCAGGGGGACAGGGGGCACAGATACGCAGTATTTT.

This clonotype was detected many times. The chain links TRBV4-3 to TRBJ1-1, with D perhaps TRBD1 (6 bases). This CDR3 is 15 amino acids long. The V and J ends lost 2 bases and 4 bases respectively, with 14 bases between them. CDR1 LGHNA and CDR2 YSLEER come from the germline V gene. CDR3 region: CASSQSYRARTEAFF. Written as DNA, the CDR3 is TGCGCCAGCAGCCAAAGTTACAGGGCGCGCACTGAAGCTTTCTTT.

The rearrangement links TRBV27 to TRBJ1-4; 8 bases agree with TRBD1. The germline V gene encodes CDR1 MNHEY and CDR2 SMNVEV (reference sequence). V lost 6 bases to trimming and J lost 6 bases; unmatched junction nucleotides: 15. This CDR3 region has 17 residues. The CDR3 DNA sequence: TGTGCCAGCAGCCGATCCCCCGGGACAGGAGAATATGAAAAACTGTTTTTT. It codes for CASSRSPGTGEYEKLFF.

The chain recombines TRBV12-3 or TRBV12-4 with TRBJ2-2, with D possibly matching TRBD1 (5 bases). The CDR3 extends over 14 amino acids. V was trimmed by 8 bases and J by 2 bases, leaving 12 bases between them. CDR3 DNA: TGTGCCAGCGTCTGGGGCACAAACACCGGGGAGCTGTTTTTT. Translating gives CASVWGTNTGELFF.

This clonotype showed up just a few times. This chain links TRBV19 with TRBJ1-5, with D possibly matching TRBD1 (5 bases). The CDR3 sequence is 16 residues long. Trimming removed 4 bases at V and 1 base at J, with 14 bases between. CDR1 is LNHDA and CDR2 is SQIVND in the germline V gene (reference sequence). The DNA for the CDR3 is TGTGCCAGTAGTACCCCGTTGGGGGGAAGCAATCAGCCCCAGCATTTT. Translation: CASSTPLGGSNQPQHF.

The V gene is TRBV30, the J gene TRBJ1-5; 8 nucleotides line up with TRBD1. This CDR3 is built from 14 residues. Losses at the gene ends were 5 bases for V and 7 bases for J; bases not matched to a gene: 10. CDR1 and CDR2 (germline): GTSNPN, SVGIG (reference sequence). CDR3 in amino acids: CAWGQGGLMQPQHF. CDR3 coding DNA: TGTGCCTGGGGACAGGGCGGGTTGATGCAGCCCCAGCATTTT.

This clonotype was counted ten times or more. V gene TRBV6-5 combines with J gene TRBJ2-7; 8 bases line up with TRBD1. The CDR3 consists of 15 residues. V shed 6 bases and J 5 bases; nucleotides not matched to a gene: 12. Germline V CDR1 and CDR2: MNHEY, SVGAGI. The CDR3 DNA is TGTGCCAGCAGAAATAGACAGGGGTCAGGGGACGAGCAGTACTTC. It codes for CASRNRQGSGDEQYF.

This clonotype was found many times. The V call is TRBV20-1, the J call TRBJ2-2; no clear D. The CDR3 runs to 13 residues. Germline values: CDR1 DFQATT, CDR2 SNEGSKA (reference sequence). Trimming took off 3 bases at V and 0 bases at J, with 5 bases between the two ends. CDR3 nucleotides: TGCAGTGCTAGTGGGGCGAACACCGGGGAGCTGTTTTTT. The encoded protein is CSASGANTGELFF.